Given below is one T cell receptor (beta chain) in context. The V and J ends lost 7 bases and 0 bases respectively, with 15 bases between them. CDR3 length: 14 residues. Looked up from germline, CDR1 is SQVTM and CDR2 is ANQGSEA. This sample was taken from a study of PD-L1 blockade in urothelial cancer. Overall study: As for prior chemotherapy regimens, patients had received 0 to 3. Blood samples contained a median about 140,000 T cells.

Time point denoted: peripheral blood 6 weeks after treatment start. The diagnosis in patients was locally advanced or metastatic urothelial carcinoma. The protocol was immunoSEQ multiplex PCR, while the TCRdb copy is restricted to in-frame clones and leaves out a portion. This table has 72,000 or so clones, more than 70% appearing once. The material was PBMCs, obtained around atezolizumab (anti-PD-L1) treatment. The chain carries TRBV29-1 and TRBJ1-1, with D possibly TRBD1 on 5 matching bases. The clonotype comes from a man aged 55 to 70 with urothelial cancer. CDR3 nucleotides: TGCAGCGCCCGAAATGGGGGGGTGAACACTGAAGCTTTCTTT. It translates to CSARNGGVNTEAFF.